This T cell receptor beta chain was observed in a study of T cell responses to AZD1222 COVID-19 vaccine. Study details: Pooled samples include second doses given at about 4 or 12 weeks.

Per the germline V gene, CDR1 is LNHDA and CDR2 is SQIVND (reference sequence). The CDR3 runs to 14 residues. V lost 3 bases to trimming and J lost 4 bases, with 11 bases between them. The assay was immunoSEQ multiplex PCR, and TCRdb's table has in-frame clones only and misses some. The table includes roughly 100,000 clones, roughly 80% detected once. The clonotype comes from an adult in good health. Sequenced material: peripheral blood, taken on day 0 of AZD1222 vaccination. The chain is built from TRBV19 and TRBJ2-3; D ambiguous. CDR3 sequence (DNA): TGTGCCAGTAGTATTTCGCCCCCGCCAGATACGCAGTATTTT. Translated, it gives CASSISPPPDTQYF.